This T cell receptor beta chain was documented in a study of blood T cell repertoires in COVID-19. Study at large: T cells, B-cell-depleted T cells, or PBMCs supplied cDNA or gDNA.

Clones were sequenced by immunoSEQ multiplex PCR, and TCRdb holds only the in-frame ones, with some missing. The sample lists almost 55,000 clones, over 75% occurring once. V was trimmed by 5 bases and J by 1 base, leaving 21 bases between them. The CDR3 covers 18 residues. Germline-derived CDR1 and CDR2 are MDHEN and SYDVKM. The gene calls are TRBV28 and TRBJ2-4; D remains unclear. The sequence was obtained from a human donor in a cohort sampled during active COVID-19. The source material was peripheral blood. The CDR3 sequence: CASSPGGGSRLAKNIQYF. The CDR3 nucleotides are TGTGCCAGCAGTCCTGGCGGCGGAAGTCGGTTGGCCAAAAACATTCAGTACTTC.